These 20 T cell receptor beta chains were all obtained from the same sample, sequenced in a study of T cells in women clearing cervical HPV infection. The table came from immunoSEQ multiplex PCR; TCRdb's copy has only in-frame clones and leaves some out. The sample is made up of 25,000 to 35,000 clones, and the top ten hold more than 20% of it. Specimen: blood buffy coat. The receptors stem from a woman aged 18 to 75 with a cervical HPV16 infection that either progressed to CIN3+ or cleared (not recorded which).

A remark on this clone: Coverage ceases 3 residues before the CDR3 finishes, and the germline J gene fills in the end. This chain uses TRBV19 with TRBJ2-4; a possible D gene is TRBD1 (5 bases). The V gene's germline CDR1 is LNHDA and CDR2 SQIVND (reference sequence). CDR3 length: 14 amino acids. The CDR3 loop is CASSQTTANYGQYF. Incomplete CDR3 DNA: TGTGCCAGTAGCCAAACGACAGCTAACTATGGT.

Comments on this clone: The CDR3 end falls 3 residues outside the read, so it is completed with the germline J gene. The rearrangement joins TRBV19 to TRBJ2-7; D might be TRBD2 (5 bases). CDR3 length: 15 amino acids. Trimming took off 1 base at V and 0 bases at J, with 10 bases between the two ends. Germline loops: CDR1 LNHDA, CDR2 SQIVND (reference sequence). Incomplete CDR3 DNA: TGTGCCAGTAGTATAGGGACTGTCGGCTCCTACGAG. This codes for CASSIGTVGSYE. The full CDR3 sequence reads CASSIGTVGSYEQYF.

A word on this clone: One end of the junction varies from germline; a read error may be responsible. The read comes to an end 3 residues before the CDR3 does, leaving the germline J gene to fill in the end. The chain links TRBV29-1 to TRBJ2-7; tentative D call: TRBD1 (6 bases). CDR3 length: 13 amino acids. Germline CDR1 reads SQVTM; CDR2 reads ANQGSEA. CDR3: CSATRDTSNEQYF. The part of the CDR3 DNA that was read is TGCAGCGCTACCCGGGACACCTCCAACGAG.

As concerns this clone: The read terminates 3 residues before the CDR3 end, so the remaining end is supplied by the germline J gene. The chain employs TRBV2 and TRBJ2-2; tentative D call: TRBD1 (6 bases). The CDR3 is made up of 15 amino acids. Germline V gene data show CDR1 as SNHLY and CDR2 as FYNNEI. CDR3 loop: CASSEFRGASEKLFF. The DNA read from the CDR3 is TGTGCCAGCAGTGAATTCAGGGGCGCGTCCGAAAAG.

As for this clone: The read ends 3 residues shy of where the CDR3 ends; the end is completed using the germline J gene. J is TRBJ2-2 and V is TRBV7-3, with TRBD1 matching 7 bases. J was trimmed by 6 bases and V by 0 bases; bases with no gene match: 4. The CDR3 is made up of 15 amino acids. Germline loops: CDR1 SGHTA, CDR2 FQGTGA. The sequenced CDR3 bases are TGTGCCAGCAGCTTAACAACAGGGGCCGCCGGGGAG. Translated: CASSLTTGAAGE. The full CDR3 is CASSLTTGAAGELFF.

The part of the CDR3 DNA that was read is TGTGCCAGCAGTTTGGGGGGAGGCTACAATGAG. It translates to CASSLGGGYNE. The entire CDR3 reads CASSLGGGYNEQFF. The chain recombines TRBV12-3 or TRBV12-4 with TRBJ2-1; possibly TRBD2 for D (6 bases). The read terminates 3 residues ahead of where the CDR3 ends, so the germline J gene completes it. CDR3 length: 14 amino acids. V lost 3 bases, J lost 3 bases, and 9 bases lay in between.

Note on this clone: The sequence runs out 3 residues before the end of the CDR3; the remainder is reconstructed from the germline J gene. The rearrangement uses TRBV9 and TRBJ2-3; 13 bases are shared with TRBD2. V was clipped by 0 bases and J by 2 bases; unmatched bases: 3. CDR1 and CDR2 from the germline V gene are SGDLS and YYNGEE. There are 17 residues in the CDR3. CDR3 DNA (partial): TGTGCCAGCAGCGTAGTGGGACTAGCGGGGCTCACAGATACG. Its translation is CASSVVGLAGLTDT. The entire CDR3 reads CASSVVGLAGLTDTQYF.

With respect to this clone: With the read ending 3 residues before the CDR3 end, the germline J gene is used to fill in that end. J is TRBJ2-1 and V is TRBV7-2; maybe TRBD2 (5 bases). The CDR3 is 14 residues long. Trimming shortened V by 2 bases and J by 7 bases, and 12 bases separated the two germline ends. The germline CDR1 and CDR2 sequences are SGHTA and FQGNSA. The CDR3 protein is CASSLILAANEQFF. The CDR3 DNA, read in part, is TGTGCCAGCAGCTTAATCCTAGCAGCTAATGAG.

As for this clone: The read gets to within 3 residues of the CDR3 end, and the germline J gene fills in the rest. The rearrangement links TRBV5-4 to TRBJ2-7, with 11 bases lining up with TRBD2. This CDR3 region has 15 residues. The J segment lost 2 bases and the V segment lost 0 bases, leaving 1 base of the junction unmatched. From germline, CDR1 is SGHNT and CDR2 YYREEE (reference sequence). The DNA read from the CDR3 is TGTGCCAGCAGCTTGGAGACTAGCGGGACCTACGAG. Translating gives CASSLETSGTYE. The full CDR3 sequence reads CASSLETSGTYEQYF.

Regarding this clone: Read sequence stops 3 residues before the CDR3 end, and the germline J gene provides the missing end. The V gene is TRBV11-3, the J gene TRBJ2-6; D unresolved. Between the trimmed V and J ends, which lost 1 base and 1 base, there was a span of 5 bases. There are 15 residues in the CDR3. Germline lookup yields CDR1 SGHNT and CDR2 YENEEA. The sequenced CDR3 bases are TGTGCCAGCAGCTTAGTCCTTTCTGGGGCCAACGTC. The encoded protein is CASSLVLSGANV. The CDR3, in full, reads CASSLVLSGANVLTF. The whole variable domain, filled in from reference TRBV11-3 and TRBJ2-6, reads EAGVVQSPRYKIIEKKQPVAFWCNPISGHNTLYWYLQNLGQGPELLIRYENEEAVDDSQLPKDRFSAERLKGVDSTLKIQPAELGDSAVYLCASSLVLSGANVLTFGAGSRLTVL.

As regards this clone: Read data end 3 residues before the CDR3 end; the end is taken from the germline J gene. The V call is TRBV5-1, the J call TRBJ2-2, with D maybe TRBD1 (6 bases). Germline assignment: CDR1 SGHRS and CDR2 YFSETQ. V was cut by 1 base and J by 0 bases, with 7 bases left in between. The CDR3 runs 15 residues. The CDR3: CASSLRTANTGELFF. The CDR3 bases that were read are TGCGCCAGCAGCTTGAGGACAGCGAACACCGGGGAG.

Regarding this clone: Coverage ceases 3 residues before the CDR3 finishes, and the germline J gene fills in the end. V usage is TRBV19 and J usage is TRBJ2-2; 7 nucleotides match TRBD2. V gave up 3 bases and J gave up 2 bases; unmatched junction bases: 6. The CDR3 contains 16 residues. CDR1 is LNHDA, CDR2 SQIVND, per germline (reference sequence). CDR3 DNA, as far as it was read: TGTGCCAGTAGTATTGCAACTAGCGTTAACACCGGGGAG. This sequence encodes CASSIATSVNTGE. From start to end, the CDR3 is CASSIATSVNTGELFF.

With regard to this clone: The read gets to within 3 residues of the CDR3 end, and the germline J gene fills in the rest. V gene TRBV9 combines with J gene TRBJ2-7; D might be TRBD2 (6 bases). Trimming removed 4 bases from V and 3 bases from J, with 8 bases in between. Germline V gives CDR1 SGDLS, CDR2 YYNGEE. The CDR3 has 12 amino acids. Partial CDR3 DNA: TGTGCCAGCAGCCCCGGGGGCTACGAG. Translation gives CASSPGGYE. The entire CDR3 is CASSPGGYEQYF.

Details on this clone: The DNA ends 3 residues before the CDR3 does, and the rest of the CDR3 is filled in from the germline J gene. The chain combines TRBV20-1 with TRBJ2-7; 10 bases match TRBD2. The CDR3 sequence is 15 residues long. V lost 1 base, J lost 2 bases, and 5 bases stayed unmatched. Germline-derived CDR1 and CDR2 are DFQATT and SNEGSKA (reference sequence). CDR3 loop: CSARVASGSPYEQYF. The sequenced CDR3 bases are TGCAGTGCTAGAGTGGCTAGCGGGAGCCCCTACGAG.

On this clone itself: The CDR3 is cut off 3 residues early in the read; its end comes from the germline J gene. The chain employs TRBV6-1 and TRBJ1-1; 8 bases are shared with TRBD1. Germline V CDR1 and CDR2: MNHNS, SASEGT. The CDR3 length is 16 residues. Trimming took 0 bases from V and 2 from J; bases not matched to a gene: 5. The CDR3 bases that were read are TGTGCCAGCAGTGAAGCCCCGGACAGGGCCAACACTGAA. Translating gives CASSEAPDRANTE. The whole CDR3 region reads CASSEAPDRANTEAFF.

Notes on this clone: Read coverage stops 3 residues before the CDR3 terminus; the germline J gene supplies the remainder. The V gene is TRBV10-3, the J gene TRBJ2-7; TRBD2 matches at 12 bases. Trimming at V came to 6 bases and at J to 1 base, leaving 4 bases not matched to a gene. This CDR3 contains 15 residues. Germline V gene data show CDR1 as ENHRY and CDR2 as SYGVKD. CDR3 DNA, as far as it was read: TGTGCCATCAGGATGACTAGCGGGAGTTCCTACGAG. It translates to CAIRMTSGSSYE. The whole CDR3 sequence is CAIRMTSGSSYEQYF.

As for this clone: From the germline J gene comes the end of the CDR3, since the read stops 3 residues before it. V and J are TRBV2 and TRBJ2-3; the match to TRBD2 covers 8 bases. Germline V gene data show CDR1 as SNHLY and CDR2 as FYNNEI. The trim removed 6 bases at V and 4 bases at J, leaving 6 bases unmatched. The CDR3 is 14 residues long. The CDR3 here is CASRSGRSPDTQYF. The part of the CDR3 DNA that was read is TGTGCCAGCAGGAGCGGGAGAAGTCCAGATACG.

In regard to this clone: The read terminates 3 residues before the CDR3 end, so the remaining end is supplied by the germline J gene. The chain recombines TRBV19 with TRBJ1-2, with 7 bases identical to TRBD1. V was clipped by 10 bases and J by 5 bases; unmatched bases: 4. The CDR3 totals 11 residues. Germline CDR1 reads LNHDA; CDR2 reads SQIVND (reference sequence). The covered CDR3 bases are TGTGCCACAACAGGGGAATATGGC. Its translation: CATTGEYG. The full CDR3 reads CATTGEYGYTF.

Comments on this clone: The CDR3 end is not reached by the read, which stops 3 residues before it; the germline J gene fills it in. V gene TRBV20-1 combines with J gene TRBJ1-5; 10 bases are shared with TRBD1. V lost 5 bases to trimming and J lost 6 bases; unmatched junction nucleotides: 4. The V gene's germline CDR1 is DFQATT and CDR2 SNEGSKA (reference sequence). The CDR3 runs to 13 residues. CDR3 DNA (partial): TGCAGTGCTCTGACAGGGGGCACTCAGCCC. It is translated as CSALTGGTQP. The whole CDR3 protein is CSALTGGTQPQHF.

Concerning this clone itself: The CDR3 end lies 3 residues beyond the end of the read and is filled in from the germline J gene. The chain recombines TRBV30 with TRBJ2-1; D possibly corresponds to TRBD1 (5 bases). The CDR3 runs to 15 residues. Germline-derived CDR1 and CDR2 are GTSNPN and SVGIG (reference sequence). With 0 bases removed from V and 2 bases from J, the gap between germline ends came to 11 bases. The covered CDR3 bases are TGTGCCTGGAGTGTACAGGAGAGCACCTACAATGAG. It specifies CAWSVQESTYNE. The complete CDR3 protein is CAWSVQESTYNEQFF.